This TCR beta chain is from a study of cytomegalovirus exposure and HLA in healthy donors. Of note for this clone: Its antigen is unidentified.

This PCR relied on a set of 60 Vbeta primers and 13 Jbeta primers. Libraries were prepared by immunoSEQ multiplex PCR; TCRdb keeps only in-frame clonotypes and omits some of them. Counted here are some 200,000 clones, roughly 79% occurring once; the ten biggest clones make up about 0.58%. Between the trimmed V and J ends, which lost 4 bases and 4 bases, there was a span of 11 bases. The CDR3 spans 13 residues. Germline V lookup: CDR1 SGHRS, CDR2 YFSETQ. Findings and caveats of the study: There were 150 to 200 TCR beta chains listed as cytomegalovirus-associated.

Sequenced material: PBMCs. The chain links TRBV5-1 to TRBJ2-5; TRBD1 might be the D (6 bases). The sequence was collected from a woman in her 40s in good health and CMV-seronegative. This CDR3 reads CASSGLGGETQYF. The CDR3 DNA follows: TGCGCCAGCAGCGGCCTAGGGGGAGAGACCCAGTACTTC.